The entry that follows covers one T cell receptor (beta chain) sequence. The CDR3 covers 15 residues. Per the germline V gene, CDR1 is PRHDT and CDR2 is FYEKMQ (reference sequence). The junction had 10 bases not matched to a gene; V was cut back by 5 bases and J by 3 bases. This sample was taken from a study of technical replicates of blood from several donors. Profiling relied on immunoSEQ multiplex PCR, and the TCRdb table lists in-frame clones only, not all of them. The data show about 72,000 clones, around nine tenths seen once. The sequence was obtained from a human donor in good health. V is TRBV13 and J is TRBJ2-7; 7 bases are shared with TRBD1. Material for sequencing was T cells isolated from PBMCs. This CDR3 reads CASSPTGVLYYEQYF. DNA for the CDR3: TGTGCCAGCAGCCCAACAGGGGTCCTTTACTACGAGCAGTACTTC.